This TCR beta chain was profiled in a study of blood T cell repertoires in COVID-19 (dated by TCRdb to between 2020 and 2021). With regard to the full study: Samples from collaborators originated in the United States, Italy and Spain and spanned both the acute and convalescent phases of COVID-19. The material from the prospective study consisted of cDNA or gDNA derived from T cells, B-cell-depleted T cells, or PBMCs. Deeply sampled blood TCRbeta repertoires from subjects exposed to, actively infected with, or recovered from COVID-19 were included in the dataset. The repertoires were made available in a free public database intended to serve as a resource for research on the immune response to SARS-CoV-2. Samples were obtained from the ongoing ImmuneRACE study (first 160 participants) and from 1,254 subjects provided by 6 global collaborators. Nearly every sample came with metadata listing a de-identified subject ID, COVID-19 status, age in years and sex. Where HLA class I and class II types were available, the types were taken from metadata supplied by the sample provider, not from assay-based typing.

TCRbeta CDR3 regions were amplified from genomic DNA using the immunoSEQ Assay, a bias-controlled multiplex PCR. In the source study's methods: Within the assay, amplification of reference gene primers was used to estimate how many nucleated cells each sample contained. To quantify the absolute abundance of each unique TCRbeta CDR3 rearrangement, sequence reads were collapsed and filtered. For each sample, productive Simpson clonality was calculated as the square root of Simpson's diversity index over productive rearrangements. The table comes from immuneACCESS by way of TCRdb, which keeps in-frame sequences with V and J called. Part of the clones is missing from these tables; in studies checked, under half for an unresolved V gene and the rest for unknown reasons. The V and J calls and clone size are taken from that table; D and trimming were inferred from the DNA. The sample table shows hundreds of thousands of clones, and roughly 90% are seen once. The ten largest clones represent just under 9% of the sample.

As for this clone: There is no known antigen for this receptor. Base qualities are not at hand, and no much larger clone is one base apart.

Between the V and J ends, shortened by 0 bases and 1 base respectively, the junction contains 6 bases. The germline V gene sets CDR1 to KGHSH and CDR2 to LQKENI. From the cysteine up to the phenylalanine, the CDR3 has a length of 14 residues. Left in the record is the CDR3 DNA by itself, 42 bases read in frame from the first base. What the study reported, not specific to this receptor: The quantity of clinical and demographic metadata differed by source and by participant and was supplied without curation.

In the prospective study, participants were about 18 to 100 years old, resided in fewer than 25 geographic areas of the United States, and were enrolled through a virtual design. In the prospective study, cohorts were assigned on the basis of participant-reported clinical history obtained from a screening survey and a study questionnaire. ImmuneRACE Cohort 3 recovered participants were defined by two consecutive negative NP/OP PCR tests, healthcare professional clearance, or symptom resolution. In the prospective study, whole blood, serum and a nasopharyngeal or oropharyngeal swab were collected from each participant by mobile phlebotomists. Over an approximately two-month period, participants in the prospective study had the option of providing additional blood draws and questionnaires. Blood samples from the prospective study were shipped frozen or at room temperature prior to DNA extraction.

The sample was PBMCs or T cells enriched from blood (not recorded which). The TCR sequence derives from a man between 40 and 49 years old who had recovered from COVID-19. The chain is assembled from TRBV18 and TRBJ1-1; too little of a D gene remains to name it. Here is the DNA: TGTGCCAGCTCACCACCTGTAGCGAACACTGAAGCTTTCTTT. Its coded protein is CASSPPVANTEAFF.